Sequencing of this T cell receptor beta chain was carried out in a study of cytomegalovirus exposure and HLA in healthy donors (dated by TCRdb to about 2017). About the full investigation: A later analysis indicated that the 120 or so validation repertoires were generated on the platform also employed for the 720 or so repertoires of the first cohort. The aim of the study was to test whether cataloging public T cell receptors could identify signatures of past pathogen exposure. In addition to the first cohort of roughly 670 subjects, a separate validation cohort of 130 or so different subjects was used. To predict cytomegalovirus infection status, the study brought together high-throughput TCR immunosequencing, statistical association of individual TCRs with disease status, and machine learning. Study-level results and caveats: It was suggested by the authors that the approach could potentially be generalized to other disease states and immunological phenotypes. Across donors, most TCR sequences were observed very rarely, whereas some public TCRs were present in many individuals. In a later analysis, TCRs clustered in the first cohort were found to also tend to co-occur in the roughly 120 validation repertoires, with 85% to 95% of cluster scores above 0. The study gave a list of 150 to 200 TCR beta chains associated with cytomegalovirus. All 120 or so repertoires were used to score co-occurrence in the validation cohort in a later analysis, because that analysis had no HLA typing for the cohort. In vitro tests confirmed that a few of the cytomegalovirus-associated TCR beta chains recognize cytomegalovirus antigens. The classifier was reported to diagnose cytomegalovirus status with high specificity and sensitivity in both the original and validation cohorts.

CDR1 and CDR2 were assigned from the germline V gene as SGHVS and FQNEAQ. V ends up 5 bases short and J 4 bases short, with an unmatched junction base count of 6. Measured from the cysteine to the phenylalanine, the CDR3 is 15 residues long. CDR3 DNA is the only sequence kept; it has 45 bases, read in frame from the first base. Separate from the roughly 650-subject first cohort, the validation cohort of 95 to 150 subjects was the group to which the donors belonged. Receptors were amplified or captured by the immunoSEQ multiplex PCR assay. In the source study's methods: A statistical classification framework was developed to diagnose cytomegalovirus status using the catalog of TCR beta chain sequences. In its TCRdb copy, this immuneACCESS table keeps in-frame sequences only and misses some clones. Where compared with another copy, unresolved V genes explain less than half of these, and the others have no known cause. V, J and clone size reflect that table, while D and trimming were determined from the DNA. This sample holds roughly 150,000 clones; 80% to 85% were observed only once. The ten most abundant clones make up roughly a tenth of the sample.

Comment on this clone: What this receptor recognizes is not known. No quality values exist for individual bases; no much larger clone is one base distant.

The sequenced sample was PBMCs. The sequence links TRBV7-8 to TRBJ2-1, and TRBD2 matches 9 of the central bases. The TCR originated in a man younger than 45 in good health and CMV-seropositive. The DNA is TGTGCCAGCAGCCTAGGGACTAGCAAGTACAATGAGCAGTTCTTC. The translation is CASSLGTSKYNEQFF.